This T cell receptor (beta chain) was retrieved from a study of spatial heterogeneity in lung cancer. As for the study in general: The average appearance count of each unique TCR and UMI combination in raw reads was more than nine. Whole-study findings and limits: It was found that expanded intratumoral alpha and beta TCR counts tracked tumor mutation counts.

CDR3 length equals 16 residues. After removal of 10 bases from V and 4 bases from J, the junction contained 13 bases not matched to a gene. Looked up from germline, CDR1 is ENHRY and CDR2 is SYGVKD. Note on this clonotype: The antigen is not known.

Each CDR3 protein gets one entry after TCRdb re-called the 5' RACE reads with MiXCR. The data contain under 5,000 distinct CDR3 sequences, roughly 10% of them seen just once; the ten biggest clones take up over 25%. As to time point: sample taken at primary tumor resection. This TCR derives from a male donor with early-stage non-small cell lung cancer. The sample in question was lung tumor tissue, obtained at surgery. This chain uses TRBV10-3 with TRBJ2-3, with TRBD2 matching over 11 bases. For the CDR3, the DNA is TGTGCCACCGGGGCAGGCACTAGCGGGAGATCAGATACGCAGTATTTT. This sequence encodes CATGAGTSGRSDTQYF.